These T cell receptor beta chains were read from a single sample in a study of T cell repertoires in cytomegalovirus infection. Via MiXCR, TCRdb re-called the reads, giving one row per CDR3 protein. The profile covers a few hundred thousand distinct CDR3 sequences, with almost 30% appearing a single time and roughly 20% taken by the ten largest. These receptors lack a known antigen. Source: cultured PBMCs, taken from culture after CMV antigen stimulation. Receptor source: a human donor in good health (CMV status not recorded). Some clones in this sample may be carry-over from other donors' samples. Each CDR3 is given with its conserved first and last residue. The D gene is left open where the match is weak. The size field is filled for only some rows; it gives once, few, many or a size class.

TGTGCCAGCAGTCCCTTAAACGGGATTACTAACTATGGCTACACCTTC CASSPLNGITNYGYTF 16 NA TRBJ1-2 NA TRBV28
TGTGCCAGCAGCTTTACCGGGGCCGACCTCCGACACTTC CASSFTGADLRHF 13 NA TRBJ2-7 NA TRBV11-2
TGTGCCAGCAGCGTAGGGGGGGGAAGCCACATCTACAATGAGCAGTTCTTC CASSVGGGSHIYNEQFF 17 TRBD2 TRBJ2-1 few TRBV9
TGTGCCAGCACCGAGGGAGGAGTTAATGGAAACACCATATATTTT CASTEGGVNGNTIYF 15 NA TRBJ1-3 NA TRBV2
TGTGCCAGCTCCGGGACTAGCGGGAGGGCCACCTACGAGCAGTACTTC CASSGTSGRATYEQYF 16 TRBD2 TRBJ2-7 once TRBV28
TGCGCCAGCACGTCAGGGGTAACGGGCGCCCGTGAAAAACTGTTTTTT CASTSGVTGAREKLFF 16 NA TRBJ1-4 NA TRBV5-1
TGTGCCAGCAGCTTAGTCCGGGGAGATACGCAGTATTTT CASSLVRGDTQYF 13 NA TRBJ2-3 many TRBV7-6
TGTGCCAGGGGACAGGGGGGCAATCAGCCCCAGCATTTT CARGQGGNQPQHF 13 TRBD1 TRBJ1-5 NA TRBV2
TGTGCCAGCAGTTTAGCCGGACAGACCCAGGGCGAAAAACTGTTTTTT CASSLAGQTQGEKLFF 16 NA TRBJ1-4 few TRBV28
TGTGCCTGGAACAGTCAGTCAAACACCGGGGAGCTGTTTTTT CAWNSQSNTGELFF 14 NA TRBJ2-2 NA TRBV5-4
TGTGCCAGCAGCTACGGACAGGGAACTGGAAACACCATATATTTT CASSYGQGTGNTIYF 15 TRBD1 TRBJ1-3 NA TRBV7-6
TGTGCCAGCTCATTAAGGGGGAGACAAGAGACCCAGTACTTC CASSLRGRQETQYF 14 NA TRBJ2-5 few TRBV28
TGTGCCAGCTCACCAAAGGGACAGGGGGCGTGGAACACTGAAGCTTTCTTT CASSPKGQGAWNTEAFF 17 TRBD1 TRBJ1-1 few TRBV18
TGTGCCAGCAGCCCCAGGACTAGCGGGACCGGGGAGCTGTTTTTT CASSPRTSGTGELFF 15 TRBD2 TRBJ2-2 many TRBV7-8
TGTGCCAGCAGTCAAGTCCGGACGGCTAACTATGGCTACACCTTC CASSQVRTANYGYTF 15 NA TRBJ1-2 few TRBV12-3/TRBV12-4
TGTGCCAGCAGCTTAAGGGGCGGGAGCACAGATACGCAGTATTTT CASSLRGGSTDTQYF 15 NA TRBJ2-3 few TRBV7-3
TGTGCCAGCAGTGAAGAGTCCCGGGGGTACTATGGCTACACCTTC CASSEESRGYYGYTF 15 NA TRBJ1-2 NA TRBV6-1
TGTGCCAGCAGCTTAGTAAGAGGGGCAGATACGCAGTATTTT CASSLVRGADTQYF 14 NA TRBJ2-3 NA TRBV7-2
TGTGCCAGCCGGGACAGGGACTACGAGCAGTACTTC CASRDRDYEQYF 12 TRBD1 TRBJ2-7 few TRBV10-3
TGTGCTAGTGGCCATGACAGGGGAGGCAATCAGCCCCAGCATTTT CASGHDRGGNQPQHF 15 TRBD1 TRBJ1-5 few TRBV12-5
TGTGCCAGCAGCCAAACCGAAGGGGAGGGCCCCCGCCAGCCCCAGCATTTT CASSQTEGEGPRQPQHF 17 NA TRBJ1-5 NA TRBV4-1
TGTGCCAGCAGGTCGACTGGTGGGAACACTGAAGCTTTCTTT CASRSTGGNTEAFF 14 NA TRBJ1-1 few TRBV6-1
TGTGCCAGCAGTCGACAGGGGAGCAATCAGCCCCAGCATTTT CASSRQGSNQPQHF 14 TRBD1 TRBJ1-5 NA TRBV5-4
TGCGCCAGCAGCCAAGTAGGACAGAACACTGAAGCTTTCTTT CASSQVGQNTEAFF 14 NA TRBJ1-1 few TRBV4-1
TGTGCCAGCAGCCCATGGACCCGAAAAGATCAGCCCCAGCATTTT CASSPWTRKDQPQHF 15 NA TRBJ1-5 many TRBV28
TGTGCCGCCCGGGCCCCAAGGGGGGTACAAGAGACCCAGTACTTC CAARAPRGVQETQYF 15 NA TRBJ2-5 few TRBV6-1
TGTGCCAGCAGCCCCATAGGGACAGGGGGGAGGCAGTTCTTC CASSPIGTGGRQFF 14 TRBD1 TRBJ2-1 NA TRBV7-6
TGTGCCAGCAGCTTAGAGCGGGGTCTCTATGGCTACACCTTC CASSLERGLYGYTF 14 NA TRBJ1-2 many TRBV7-2
TGTGCCAGCAGCCTGACAGGGGGCGCGGAGACCCAGTACTTC CASSLTGGAETQYF 14 TRBD1 TRBJ2-5 few TRBV7-3
TGTGCCACCAGCTCCTACAATGAGCAGTTCTTC CATSSYNEQFF 11 NA TRBJ2-1 NA TRBV24-1
TGTGCCAGCAGTTCAGGGACTAACTATGGCTACACCTTC CASSSGTNYGYTF 13 NA TRBJ1-2 many TRBV12-3/TRBV12-4
TGTGCCAGCAGTCCCTCAGGGCCTGGTGAAGCTTTCTTT CASSPSGPGEAFF 13 NA TRBJ1-1 many TRBV12-3/TRBV12-4
TGTGCCAGCAGTTCCAGCGGGAGGGCCGAAAGCACAGATACGCAGTATTTT CASSSSGRAESTDTQYF 17 TRBD2 TRBJ2-3 few TRBV12-3/TRBV12-4
TGTGCCAGCAGTTACTCAGTCCCCGGACAGACGACTTACAATGAGCAGTTCTTC CASSYSVPGQTTYNEQFF 18 NA TRBJ2-1 few TRBV6-6
TGTGCCAGCAGCTCCATAGGACTAGCGGGAGGATCCAACACCGGGGAGCTGTTTTTT CASSSIGLAGGSNTGELFF 19 TRBD2 TRBJ2-2 NA TRBV7-3
TGTGCCAGCAGGCCGACCGGGGGTAGCGATACGCAGTATTTT CASRPTGGSDTQYF 14 NA TRBJ2-3 few TRBV6-1
TGTGCCAGTTTAGGGGGGAATCAGCCCCAGCATTTT CASLGGNQPQHF 12 NA TRBJ1-5 NA TRBV19
TGTGCCAGTAGTATAGTTCCCGGGACAGCAAACACTGAAGCTTTCTTT CASSIVPGTANTEAFF 16 TRBD1 TRBJ1-1 NA TRBV19
TGTGCCATCAGCCCTGGGACAGGGGAGCCGGGGACCCAGTACTTC CAISPGTGEPGTQYF 15 TRBD1 TRBJ2-5 NA TRBV10-3
TGTGCCACCAGCAGGTCACAGAACGGGGAGCTGTTTTTT CATSRSQNGELFF 13 NA TRBJ2-2 NA TRBV15
TGTGCCAGCAGCTTAGTACAGGGACCGAGCTCTGGAAACACCATATATTTT CASSLVQGPSSGNTIYF 17 NA TRBJ1-3 many TRBV7-8
TGTGCCAGCAGCTTGGGGCAGGGGGTAGCGTCACCCCTCCACTTT CASSLGQGVASPLHF 15 TRBD1 TRBJ1-6 NA TRBV5-6
TGTGCCAGCAGCTTATCTCTGGGGCGGTACGAGCAGTACTTC CASSLSLGRYEQYF 14 NA TRBJ2-7 many TRBV7-9
TGTGCCAGCAGCTTAGTAGGCGGGGCTACCTACAATGAGCAGTTCTTC CASSLVGGATYNEQFF 16 NA TRBJ2-1 few TRBV7-2
TGTGCCAGCTCTCAAACCCTAGCGGGAGAAGAAAATGAGCAGTTCTTC CASSQTLAGEENEQFF 16 TRBD2 TRBJ2-1 NA TRBV18